The rows below give T cell receptor beta chains drawn from one sample of a study of OX40 agonist ivuxolimab in advanced cancers. Assay: immunoSEQ multiplex PCR; the TCRdb copy retains only in-frame clones and omits some. The sample includes 55,000 or so clones, around 86% seen only once; the top ten take roughly 13%. This material consisted of CD4+ or CD8+ T cells sorted from blood, taken in a trial of the OX40 agonist ivuxolimab. Receptor source: an adult with an advanced solid tumor such as melanoma, head and neck, liver or kidney cancer. CDR3s include the opening cysteine and the closing phenylalanine or tryptophan. A D gene is named only where the DNA matches it firmly. A clone size is listed for some rows: how often the clone was seen (once, few, many), or a class if it is expanded.

V gene	CDR3 length	J gene	clone size	D gene	CDR3 DNA	CDR3 protein
TRBV27	15	TRBJ2-5	.	.	TGTGCCAGCAGTTCGGTCGCGACAGCCCAAGAGACCCAGTACTTC	CASSSVATAQETQYF
TRBV6-5	13	TRBJ2-7	.	.	TGTGCCAGCAGTTACGTGACACCGTACGAGCAGTACTTC	CASSYVTPYEQYF
TRBV28	14	TRBJ2-1	.	.	TGTGCCAGCAGTTTTGGGCCCTGGGCACATGAGCAGTTCTTC	CASSFGPWAHEQFF
TRBV7-3	15	TRBJ2-7	.	.	TGTGCCAGCAGCTTAGGGTCTGGCCCATTTTACGAGCAGTACTTC	CASSLGSGPFYEQYF
TRBV29-1	14	TRBJ2-1	.	TRBD2	TGCAGCGTTTACGGGACTAGCGAGTACAATGAGCAGTTCTTC	CSVYGTSEYNEQFF
TRBV19	15	TRBJ2-3	.	.	TGTGCCAGTAGTATAGATGTGTTGGGCACAGATACGCAGTATTTT	CASSIDVLGTDTQYF
TRBV19	16	TRBJ2-7	.	TRBD1	TGTGCCAGTAGTCCCCAAGGACAGGGGGTCTCCTACGAGCAGTACTTC	CASSPQGQGVSYEQYF
TRBV2	13	TRBJ2-7	.	TRBD1	TGTGCCAGCAGGGGGGACAGGGCGGGAGAGCAGTACTTC	CASRGDRAGEQYF
TRBV18	17	TRBJ2-5	.	TRBD1	TGTGCCAGCTCAGCATCTGTCGGGACAGCTGTGAAAGAGACCCAGTACTTC	CASSASVGTAVKETQYF
TRBV7-2	15	TRBJ1-5	.	.	TGTGCCAGCAGCTTAGCGCGTGTCGGTAATCAGCCCCAGCATTTT	CASSLARVGNQPQHF
TRBV19	18	TRBJ2-3	.	TRBD1	TGTGCCAGTAGTTTAAGACCGGGACAGCCTTTTAGCACAGATACGCAGTATTTT	CASSLRPGQPFSTDTQYF
TRBV4-2	13	TRBJ1-2	.	.	TGTGCCAGCAGCCAAGAATCGGGCTATGGCTACACCTTC	CASSQESGYGYTF
TRBV6-1	13	TRBJ2-7	.	.	TGTGCCAGCAGTGAAGGGCCGCACCGGGTGCAGTACTTC	CASSEGPHRVQYF
TRBV14	17	TRBJ2-1	.	.	TGTGCCAGCAGCCAGTATTCGGGCCCCAGCTCCTACAATGAGCAGTTCTTC	CASSQYSGPSSYNEQFF
TRBV4-1	17	TRBJ2-1	.	TRBD2	TGCGCCAGCAGCCAAGATAGTCCTAGCGGGAGGGCCCGTAACCAGTTCTTC	CASSQDSPSGRARNQFF
TRBV7-9	13	TRBJ2-7	.	.	TGTGCCAGCAGCCGGTCTGGAGGAGGCTTACCGTACTTC	CASSRSGGGLPYF
TRBV6-5	14	TRBJ2-1	.	TRBD1	TGTGCCAGCAGCCGGGACAGGGTTGTTAATGAGCAGTTCTTC	CASSRDRVVNEQFF
TRBV5-1	15	TRBJ2-1	.	.	TGCGCCAGCAGCTTGGCCAAGGGTTCCTACAATGAGCAGTTCTTC	CASSLAKGSYNEQFF
TRBV6-5	15	TRBJ1-2	.	TRBD1	TGTGCCAGCAGTAACGGGGGACAGGGGAACTATGGCTACACCTTC	CASSNGGQGNYGYTF
TRBV14	14	TRBJ1-1	.	TRBD1	TGTGCCAGCAGCCAAGTTAGACAGGGACATGAAGCTTTCTTT	CASSQVRQGHEAFF
TRBV4-1	20	TRBJ2-5	.	TRBD1	TGCGCCAGCAGCCACCAAAGGGCTGGGACAGGGTCGCCCTCTCGAGAGACCCAGTACTTC	CASSHQRAGTGSPSRETQYF
TRBV11-2	15	TRBJ2-4	.	.	TGTGCCAGCAGCCCTGAGGGTCTAGCCAAAAACATTCAGTACTTC	CASSPEGLAKNIQYF
TRBV18	13	TRBJ2-5	.	.	TGTGCCAGCTCACCAGGCAGAAAAGAGACCCAGTACTTC	CASSPGRKETQYF
TRBV10-3	16	TRBJ2-2	.	.	TGTGCCATCAGTGAGAGCGAGCGAGGGGACACCGGGGAGCTGTTTTTT	CAISESERGDTGELFF
TRBV5-1	14	TRBJ2-7	.	TRBD1	TGCGCCAGCAGCTACGGGACAGGGGTCTACGAGCAGTACTTC	CASSYGTGVYEQYF
TRBV10-3	14	TRBJ2-1	.	.	TGTGCCATCAGTGAGTCGGCGGATAACAATGAGCAGTTCTTC	CAISESADNNEQFF
TRBV30	13	TRBJ2-7	.	.	TGTGCCTGGGCAAAGGGCGGGCCCTACGAGCAGTACTTC	CAWAKGGPYEQYF
TRBV7-9	18	TRBJ1-5	.	TRBD1	TGTGCCAGCAGCTTAGCGGTAGGGTCAGGGGGCCTTTTTCAGCCCCAGCATTTT	CASSLAVGSGGLFQPQHF
TRBV4-1	17	TRBJ2-7	.	.	TGCGCCAGCAGCCAGCTGGACAGCGGGTTTGGCTCCTACGAGCAGTACTTC	CASSQLDSGFGSYEQYF
TRBV18	14	TRBJ2-2	.	.	TGTGCCAGCTCACCACCTCTGGGCCGCGGGGAGCTGTTTTTT	CASSPPLGRGELFF
TRBV4-1	16	TRBJ1-2	.	TRBD1	TGCGCCAGCAGCCAAGGTGGACCGGGACAGGGGCGCGGCTACACCTTC	CASSQGGPGQGRGYTF
TRBV11-2	16	TRBJ2-5	once	TRBD1	TGTGCCAGCAGCTTAACTCCGACAGGGGGCGGCGAGACCCAGTACTTC	CASSLTPTGGGETQYF
TRBV5-6	15	TRBJ2-2	once	TRBD1	TGTGCCAGCAGCTTGGACCAGGGGGCTAGCGGGGAGCTGTTTTTT	CASSLDQGASGELFF
TRBV27	15	TRBJ2-3	once	.	TGTGCCAGCAGTTTACGAGTAGTCGGCACAGATACGCAGTATTTT	CASSLRVVGTDTQYF
TRBV9	16	TRBJ2-7	.	TRBD2	TGTGCCAGCAGCGTACAAGCGGGAGCTCTCTCCTACGAGCAGTACTTC	CASSVQAGALSYEQYF
TRBV19	15	TRBJ1-5	.	TRBD1	TGTGCCAGTAGTATGGCAGGGGGCGCTTATCAGCCCCAGCATTTT	CASSMAGGAYQPQHF
TRBV5-1	13	TRBJ2-1	.	.	TGCGCCAGCAGCGTGCCAGGGAGCAATGAGCAGTTCTTC	CASSVPGSNEQFF
TRBV7-9	17	TRBJ2-1	.	TRBD1	TGTGCCAGCAGCCTAGGAGGACAGGTCTACATCTACAATGAGCAGTTCTTC	CASSLGGQVYIYNEQFF
TRBV2	11	TRBJ1-2	.	.	TGTGCCAAGGGGAAGTTAAATGGCTACACCTTC	CAKGKLNGYTF
TRBV28	12	TRBJ2-7	.	.	TGTGCCAGCAGTTTACAGTGGCGCGAGCAGTACTTC	CASSLQWREQYF
TRBV19	15	TRBJ1-2	.	TRBD1	TGTGCCAGTAGTTCGGCCGCGGGACAGATCTATGGCTACACCTTC	CASSSAAGQIYGYTF
TRBV15	13	TRBJ2-1	.	.	TGTGCCACCAGCAGGATAGGCGGCGATGAGCAGTTCTTC	CATSRIGGDEQFF
TRBV7-3	17	TRBJ2-1	.	TRBD1	TGTGCCAGCAGCCTTAAGACCGGGACAGGGACAATTAATGAGCAGTTCTTC	CASSLKTGTGTINEQFF
TRBV28	15	TRBJ2-1	.	TRBD2	TGTGCCTGCCTAGACAGCGGGAGGGCCTACAATGAGCAGTTCTTC	CACLDSGRAYNEQFF
TRBV7-2	16	TRBJ2-1	.	TRBD2	TGTGCCAGCAGCTTAGTTGGGACTAGCGGATACAATGAGCAGTTCTTC	CASSLVGTSGYNEQFF
TRBV5-6	16	TRBJ2-7	.	TRBD1	TGTGCCAGCAGCTTGGACGGCAGGGGGTCGATTTACGAGCAGTACTTC	CASSLDGRGSIYEQYF
TRBV14	16	TRBJ2-4	.	TRBD1	TGTGCCAGCAGCCAAACCCCACAGGGGGGCAAAAACATTCAGTACTTC	CASSQTPQGGKNIQYF
TRBV7-9	13	TRBJ1-1	.	TRBD1	TGTGCCAGCAACTCGGCAGGGGGCACTGAAGCTTTCTTT	CASNSAGGTEAFF
TRBV27	18	TRBJ2-1	.	TRBD2	TGTGCCAGCAGTTTTAGGACTAGCGGGAGCCAGACTAACAATGAGCAGTTCTTC	CASSFRTSGSQTNNEQFF
TRBV5-6	14	TRBJ2-5	.	.	TGTGCCAGCAGCCTATGGACCGTGCCGGCGACCCAGTACTTC	CASSLWTVPATQYF
TRBV6-5	15	TRBJ1-3	.	.	TGTGCCAGCAGTCATTACAGGAACTCTGGAAACACCATATATTTT	CASSHYRNSGNTIYF
TRBV2	12	TRBJ2-7	.	.	TGTGCCAGCGGAACAGGGTCCTACGAGCAGTACTTC	CASGTGSYEQYF
TRBV7-8	14	TRBJ1-5	.	TRBD1	TGTGCCAGCAGCTTAAACAGGGGGAGCCAGCCCCAGCATTTT	CASSLNRGSQPQHF
TRBV7-8	14	TRBJ1-1	once	TRBD1	TGTGCCAGCAGCTTACGCAGGGGGAGCACTGAAGCTTTCTTT	CASSLRRGSTEAFF
TRBV6-1	11	TRBJ2-7	.	.	TGTGCCAGCAGCGACTCCTACGAGCAGTACTTC	CASSDSYEQYF
TRBV18	13	TRBJ2-7	.	.	TGTGCCAGCTCCCCAGGTTTGATCTACGAGCAGTACTTC	CASSPGLIYEQYF
TRBV4-1	15	TRBJ2-7	.	.	TGCGCCAGCAGCCAAGACAGGGTGAGGACCTACGAGCAGTACTTC	CASSQDRVRTYEQYF
TRBV19	12	TRBJ1-3	.	.	TGTGCCAGTTCCCCCTCTGGAAACACCATATATTTT	CASSPSGNTIYF
TRBV5-4	15	TRBJ2-3	.	TRBD1	TGTGCCAGCAGCTTCTCGGGACAGACCACAGATACGCAGTATTTT	CASSFSGQTTDTQYF